The 11 T cell receptor beta chains given below trace back to one sample, sequenced in a study of blood T cell repertoires in COVID-19 (dated by TCRdb to the early 2020s). Library prep was done by the immunoSEQ multiplex PCR assay. TCRdb stores this immuneACCESS table with in-frame sequences only. Part of the clones is absent; in the studies checked, under half of the shortfall reflects unresolved V genes, and no reason is known for the rest. Across this sample there are approximately 100,000 clones, with roughly 82% seen only once. 9.5% to 13% of the sample rests with the top ten. Sequencing used peripheral blood. The source of these receptors is a man in his sixties or seventies with active or convalescent COVID-19.

CDR3 sequence reads: CASSLAGDLETQYF. DNA for the CDR3: TGTGCCAGCAGCCTAGCGGGGGATCTTGAGACCCAGTACTTC. The chain links TRBV11-2 to TRBJ2-5; 10 nucleotides line up with TRBD2. After removal of 5 bases from V and 5 bases from J, the junction contained 5 bases not matched to a gene. The CDR3 has 14 residues. Germline-derived CDR1 and CDR2 are SGHAT and FQNNGV.

This chain joins TRBV6-5 and TRBJ2-5, with D hard to call. V was cut by 7 bases and J by 5 bases, with 8 bases left in between. In germline, CDR1 is MNHEY, CDR2 SVGAGI. The CDR3 consists of 11 residues. The CDR3 is CASKYVETQYF. Written as DNA, the CDR3 is TGTGCCAGCAAATATGTCGAGACCCAGTACTTC.

This chain joins TRBV15 and TRBJ2-7; D unclear. Trimming removed 1 base from V and 1 base from J, with 11 bases in between. This CDR3 spans 15 amino acids. Germline-derived CDR1 and CDR2 are LNHNV and YYDKDF (reference sequence). The CDR3 DNA follows: TGTGCCACCAGCAGAGCCCCAATCACTTCCTACGAGCAGTACTTC. Encoded protein: CATSRAPITSYEQYF.

The genes are TRBV12-3 or TRBV12-4 and TRBJ2-5, with 7 bases that match TRBD2. The V and J ends lost 4 bases and 8 bases, in that order; junction bases with no gene match: 7. This CDR3 spans 13 amino acids. Written as DNA, the CDR3 is TGTGCCAGCAGTTCGGGGGGAAAGAAAACCCAGTACTTC. Encoded protein: CASSSGGKKTQYF.

The rearrangement links TRBV30 to TRBJ1-1; TRBD1 is a possible D gene (6 bases). The germline V gene encodes CDR1 GTSNPN and CDR2 SVGIG (reference sequence). Between the trimmed V and J ends, which lost 1 base and 11 bases, there was a span of 14 bases. The CDR3 loop spans 12 amino acids. CDR3 residues: CAWSATGFEAFF. CDR3 bases: TGTGCCTGGAGTGCGACAGGATTTGAGGCTTTCTTT.

The count of this clone is one. The chain employs TRBV7-2 and TRBJ2-3; a weak D match, TRBD2 (6 bases). The CDR3 extends over 18 amino acids. Deletions cut 1 base from V and 0 bases from J, with 17 bases between. Germline V gene sequence: CDR1 SGHTA, CDR2 FQGNSA. The chain's CDR3 is CASSLDSWKRASTDTQYF. The CDR3 nucleotides are TGTGCCAGCAGCTTAGACTCTTGGAAGCGGGCTAGCACAGATACGCAGTATTTT. Full variable domain (remainder filled in from reference TRBV7-2 and TRBJ2-3): GAGVSQSPSNKVTEKGKDVELRCDPISGHTALYWYRQSLGQGLEFLIYFQGNSAPDKSGLPSDRFSAERTGGSVSTLTIQRTQQEDSAVYLCASSLDSWKRASTDTQYFGPGTRLTVL.

CDR3 loop: CSVPPSTF. The CDR3 DNA follows: TGCAGCGTCCCACCGAGCACCTTC. The V call is TRBV29-1, the J call TRBJ1-2; D is undetermined. Germline CDR1 is SQVTM and CDR2 is ANQGSEA. Trimming took off 6 bases at V and 13 bases at J, with 9 bases between the two ends. The CDR3 has 8 amino acids.

V and J are TRBV2 and TRBJ2-3, with unresolved D. V was pared by 6 bases and J by 6 bases, with 10 bases between. Germline V lookup: CDR1 SNHLY, CDR2 FYNNEI. The CDR3 is made up of 12 amino acids. CDR3 region: CASSVRFDTQYF. CDR3 DNA: TGTGCCAGCAGCGTGCGGTTTGATACGCAGTATTTT.

CDR3 DNA: TGTGCTAGTGCCCAGAGGGGGCCAAGCGAAAAACTGTTTTTT. It is translated as CASAQRGPSEKLFF. This chain joins TRBV12-5 and TRBJ1-4; 7 bases match TRBD1. Per the germline V gene, CDR1 is LGHNT and CDR2 is FRNRAP. The J segment lost 8 bases and the V segment lost 7 bases, leaving 10 bases of the junction unmatched. The CDR3 contains 14 residues. Full variable domain (rest looked up from reference TRBV12-5 and TRBJ1-4): DARVTQTPRHKVTEMGQEVTMRCQPILGHNTVFWYRQTMMQGLELLAYFRNRAPLDDSGMPKDRFSAEMPDATLATLKIQPSEPRDSAVYFCASAQRGPSEKLFFGSGTQLSVL.

The chain carries TRBV3-1 (or the pseudogene TRBV3-2) and TRBJ1-2; TRBD1 is a possible D gene (6 bases). Looked up from germline, CDR1 is LGHDT and CDR2 is YNNKEL (reference sequence). The CDR3 length is 13 residues. Trimming pared 4 bases from V and 7 bases from J, leaving 13 bases between. The CDR3 protein is CASSPDGGAGYTF. Written as DNA, the CDR3 is TGTGCCAGCAGCCCGGATGGGGGGGCTGGCTACACCTTC.

CDR3 DNA sequence: TGTGCCAGCAGCCACCGGCGGGGACAGGGGGGGACCGGGGAGCTGTTTTTT. Residues: CASSHRRGQGGTGELFF. V usage is TRBV11-2 and J usage is TRBJ2-2, with 11 bases that match TRBD1. The CDR3 totals 17 residues. Germline V gene data show CDR1 as SGHAT and CDR2 as FQNNGV. The junction had 10 bases not matched to a gene; V was cut back by 5 bases and J by 5 bases.